The 21 T cell receptor beta chains presented below share a single source sample, sequenced in a study of blood T cell repertoires in COVID-19. Assay used: immunoSEQ multiplex PCR; TCRdb lists only in-frame clones, some missing. This table holds roughly 190,000 clones, 70% to 90% found once. The sequencing input was peripheral blood. The receptors derive from a woman aged 60-70 years with COVID-19, enrolled during active disease.

The rearrangement joins TRBV5-1 to TRBJ1-2; a possible D gene is TRBD1 (6 bases). The CDR3 runs 15 residues. Germline V gene lookup returns CDR1 SGHRS and CDR2 YFSETQ. V was clipped by 1 base and J by 8 bases, with 18 bases between them. CDR3 coding DNA: TGCGCCAGCAGCTTGTCCAGGGGCCACTATGGAGGCTACACCTTC. Encoded protein: CASSLSRGHYGGYTF.

V gene TRBV4-3 combines with J gene TRBJ1-4; a possible D gene is TRBD1 (5 bases). In germline, CDR1 is LGHNA, CDR2 YSLEER. The CDR3 runs 18 residues. V lost 2 bases and J 8 bases, leaving 24 bases between the germline ends. CDR3 sequence: CASSQPRGGVLGQEKLFF. CDR3 in DNA: TGCGCCAGCAGCCAACCGAGGGGAGGGGTCCTCGGACAAGAAAAACTGTTTTTT.

This clone appeared a single time. The chain has TRBV20-1 and TRBJ1-5, with 7 bases fitting TRBD1. Germline V gene sequence: CDR1 DFQATT, CDR2 SNEGSKA (reference sequence). The J segment lost 3 bases and the V segment lost 3 bases, leaving 8 bases of the junction unmatched. The CDR3 contains 15 residues. The DNA of the CDR3 is TGCAGTGCTAGTAACACAGGGGTTCCCAATCAGCCCCAGCATTTT. It is translated as CSASNTGVPNQPQHF.

The rearrangement joins TRBV7-2 to TRBJ1-2, with TRBD1 matching 9 bases. V dropped 5 bases and J dropped 5; count of bases not matched to a gene: 12. CDR3 length equals 16 residues. Per germline, CDR1 SGHTA and CDR2 FQGNSA. CDR3 bases: TGTGCCAGCAGCCCCCTACCGGGACAGGGAGGGTATGGCTACACCTTC. Its protein product is CASSPLPGQGGYGYTF.

CDR3 amino acids: CASSPSGQHGYTF. The CDR3 DNA follows: TGCGCCAGCAGCCCGTCGGGACAGCATGGCTACACCTTC. The chain uses TRBV5-1 and TRBJ1-2, with TRBD1 matching 7 bases. Per germline, CDR1 SGHRS and CDR2 YFSETQ. This CDR3 is built from 13 residues. V gave up 4 bases and J gave up 6 bases; unmatched junction bases: 6.

The chain recombines TRBV6-2 or TRBV6-3 with TRBJ2-7; 11 bases agree with TRBD2. V dropped 5 bases and J dropped 7; count of bases not matched to a gene: 16. This CDR3 spans 17 amino acids. Germline V CDR1 and CDR2: MNHEY, SVGEGT. The CDR3 region has the DNA TGTGCCAGCAGTCCGACTAGCGGGATACGGGGTCTTGTGGAGCAGTACTTC. Translation gives CASSPTSGIRGLVEQYF.

The gene calls are TRBV7-9 and TRBJ1-2; unclear D gene. Germline lookup yields CDR1 SEHNR and CDR2 FQNEAQ (reference sequence). The V end was cut by 5 bases, the J end by 4 bases, with 17 bases between. The CDR3 spans 15 residues. The chain's CDR3 is CASSPQPGGLYGYTF. The CDR3 region has the DNA TGTGCCAGCAGCCCCCAGCCCGGTGGGCTCTATGGCTACACCTTC.

V usage is TRBV6-1 and J usage is TRBJ1-2; 9 positions agree with TRBD1. The CDR3 spans 14 residues. J was trimmed by 3 bases and V by 3 bases; bases with no gene match: 2. Germline V gives CDR1 MNHNS, CDR2 SASEGT. The CDR3 is CASSEGQGYYGYTF. The CDR3 nucleotides are TGTGCCAGCAGTGAGGGACAGGGATACTATGGCTACACCTTC.

The rearrangement uses TRBV7-9 and TRBJ2-7, with TRBD2 identical over 11 bases. Losses at the gene ends were 6 bases for V and 7 bases for J; bases not matched to a gene: 11. Germline lookup yields CDR1 SEHNR and CDR2 FQNEAQ (reference sequence). The CDR3 sequence is 15 residues long. The CDR3 region is CASSRLAGKGREQYF. In DNA form, the CDR3 reads TGTGCCAGCAGTAGACTAGCGGGAAAGGGTAGGGAGCAGTACTTC.

A remark on this clone: The same CDR3 can be traced to other DNA sequences in this sample. The chain recombines TRBV30 with TRBJ1-1, with unresolved D. Per the germline V gene, CDR1 is GTSNPN and CDR2 is SVGIG (reference sequence). This CDR3 contains 13 residues. The germline V and J ends were trimmed by 0 bases and 1 base, with 6 bases remaining between them. In DNA, the CDR3 is TGTGCCTGGAGTGTACGGGGGAACACTGAAGCTTTCTTT. Protein sequence: CAWSVRGNTEAFF.

The V gene is TRBV24-1, the J gene TRBJ2-1; 10 positions agree with TRBD1. V trimming: 3 bases; J trimming: 4 bases; junction bases outside the gene matches: 5. Germline CDR1 KGHDR, CDR2 SFDVKD. This CDR3 is 16 amino acids long. The CDR3, as DNA: TGTGCCACCAGTGATCCGGACAGGGGGGATTACAATGAGCAGTTCTTC. Amino acid sequence: CATSDPDRGDYNEQFF.

This rearrangement joins TRBV5-1 to TRBJ2-2; D is unresolved. CDR3 length equals 13 residues. Germline CDR1 reads SGHRS; CDR2 reads YFSETQ. V lost 5 bases and J 1 base, leaving 6 bases between the germline ends. For the CDR3, the DNA is TGCGCCAGCAGTGAACAGAACACCGGGGAGCTGTTTTTT. Its translation: CASSEQNTGELFF.

This clone showed up just once. J is TRBJ2-7 and V is TRBV4-1, with TRBD1 matching 7 bases. Germline CDR1 is MGHRA and CDR2 is YSYEKL. Trimming at V came to 1 base and at J to 3 bases, leaving 6 bases not matched to a gene. The CDR3 is made up of 15 amino acids. CDR3 coding DNA: TGCGCCAGCAGCCAAGTTGAGGGGGCCGGCTACGAGCAGTACTTC. This sequence encodes CASSQVEGAGYEQYF.

This rearrangement joins TRBV4-3 to TRBJ1-1, with D uncertain. Trimming stripped 3 bases from V and 2 bases from J, with 10 bases between. This CDR3 contains 14 residues. Germline V CDR1 and CDR2: LGHNA, YSLEER. In nucleotides, the CDR3 is TGCGCCAGCAGCCATCCGGGATCCAACACTGAAGCTTTCTTT. This codes for CASSHPGSNTEAFF.

The sample holds a few counts of this clone. Other nucleotide sequences from this sample produce the same CDR3. V gene TRBV24-1 combines with J gene TRBJ1-2; D is undetermined. The CDR3 loop spans 15 amino acids. Trimming removed 2 bases at V and 0 bases at J, with 9 bases between. Germline V lookup: CDR1 KGHDR, CDR2 SFDVKD. The DNA of the CDR3 is TGTGCCACCAGTGATTCTGAGCGAGCTAACTATGGCTACACCTTC. This translates into CATSDSERANYGYTF.

This chain uses TRBV24-1 with TRBJ2-3; 8 bases match TRBD1. Germline V gene data show CDR1 as KGHDR and CDR2 as SFDVKD. The CDR3 spans 16 residues. With 4 bases clipped from V and 1 base from J, the junction kept 6 bases outside the gene matches. The CDR3 DNA reads TGTGCCACCAGTGACCAACCGGACAGGGGCACAGATACGCAGTATTTT. Its translation: CATSDQPDRGTDTQYF.

V gene TRBV10-2 combines with J gene TRBJ2-7; 9 bases match TRBD2. Germline V CDR1 and CDR2: WSHSY, SAAADI. J lost 2 bases, V lost 0 bases, and 2 bases had no gene match. CDR3 size: 15 residues. CDR3 nucleotides: TGCGCCAGCAGTGAGTCGGCTAGCGGGACCTACGAGCAGTACTTC. Protein product: CASSESASGTYEQYF.

The gene calls are TRBV18 and TRBJ2-2; D is ambiguous. Germline CDR1 is KGHSH and CDR2 is LQKENI. The CDR3 consists of 13 residues. V was shortened by 3 bases and J by 1 base, with 3 bases between the two germline ends. CDR3 in amino acids: CASSPMNTGELFF. CDR3 nucleotides: TGTGCCAGCTCACCCATGAACACCGGGGAGCTGTTTTTT.

The chain links TRBV19 to TRBJ1-5; possibly TRBD1 for D (6 bases). This CDR3 comprises 19 residues. Trimming left V 4 bases short and J 5 bases short, with 27 bases between. Per germline, CDR1 LNHDA and CDR2 SQIVND (reference sequence). The CDR3, as DNA: TGTGCCAGTAGTAACCTCGGGACCAGGGGTGCCAGGGGCTATCAGCCCCAGCATTTT. It translates to CASSNLGTRGARGYQPQHF. The full variable domain, its missing parts supplied by reference TRBV19 and TRBJ1-5, is DGGITQSPKYLFRKEGQNVTLSCEQNLNHDAMYWYRQDPGQGLRLIYYSQIVNDFQKGDIAEGYSVSREKKESFPLTVTSAQKNPTAFYLCASSNLGTRGARGYQPQHFGDGTRLSIL.

The J gene is TRBJ1-1, the V gene TRBV27; D is unclear. Germline V gene sequence: CDR1 MNHEY, CDR2 SMNVEV (reference sequence). V was cut by 3 bases and J by 1 base, with 15 bases left in between. This CDR3 has 16 residues. Here the CDR3 reads CASSFRAGEGNTEAFF. CDR3 DNA: TGTGCCAGCAGTTTCCGAGCCGGAGAGGGGAACACTGAAGCTTTCTTT.

The gene calls are TRBV7-9 and TRBJ1-2; D gene unclear. V was clipped by 8 bases and J by 12 bases, with 10 bases between them. From germline, CDR1 is SEHNR and CDR2 FQNEAQ (reference sequence). The length of the CDR3 is 9 residues. The CDR3 here is CASPQYHTF. CDR3 coding DNA: TGTGCCAGCCCACAGTATCACACCTTC.